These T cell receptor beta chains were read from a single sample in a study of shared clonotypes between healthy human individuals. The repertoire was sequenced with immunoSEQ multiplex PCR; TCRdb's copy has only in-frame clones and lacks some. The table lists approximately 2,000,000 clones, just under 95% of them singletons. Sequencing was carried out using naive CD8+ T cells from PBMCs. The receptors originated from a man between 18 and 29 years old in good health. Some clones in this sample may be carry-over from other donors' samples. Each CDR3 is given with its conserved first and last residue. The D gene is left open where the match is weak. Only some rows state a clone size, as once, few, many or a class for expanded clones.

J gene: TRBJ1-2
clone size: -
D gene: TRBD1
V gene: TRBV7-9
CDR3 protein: CASSLGDRALTLSNYGYTF
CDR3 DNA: TGTGCCAGCAGCTTAGGGGACAGGGCTTTAACTTTATCTAACTATGGCTACACCTTC

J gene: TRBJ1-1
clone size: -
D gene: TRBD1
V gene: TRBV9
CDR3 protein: CASSGDRTTEAFF
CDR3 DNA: TGTGCCAGCAGCGGGGACAGAACTACTGAAGCTTTCTTT

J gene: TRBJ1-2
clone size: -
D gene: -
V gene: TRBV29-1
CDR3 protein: CSVGQDPGTNYGYTF
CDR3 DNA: TGCAGCGTTGGTCAGGACCCTGGGACTAACTATGGCTACACCTTC

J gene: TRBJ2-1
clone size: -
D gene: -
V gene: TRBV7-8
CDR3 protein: CASSSANEQFF
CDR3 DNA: TGTGCCAGCAGCAGTGCCAATGAGCAGTTCTTC

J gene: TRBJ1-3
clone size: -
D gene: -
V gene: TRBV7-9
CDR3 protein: CASESSGNTIYF
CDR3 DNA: TGTGCCAGCGAGAGCTCTGGAAACACCATATATTTT

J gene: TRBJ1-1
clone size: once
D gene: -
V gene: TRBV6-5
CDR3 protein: CASIEGGVNTEAFF
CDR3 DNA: TGTGCCAGCATCGAGGGGGGGGTGAACACTGAAGCTTTCTTT

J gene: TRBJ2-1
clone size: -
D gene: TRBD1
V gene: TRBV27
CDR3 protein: CASSSGQGVANEQFF
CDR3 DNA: TGTGCCAGCAGTTCCGGACAGGGGGTCGCCAATGAGCAGTTCTTC

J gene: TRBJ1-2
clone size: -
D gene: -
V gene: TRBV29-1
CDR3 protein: CSVEGQATGIYGYTF
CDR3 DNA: TGCAGCGTTGAAGGACAGGCGACGGGAATCTATGGCTACACCTTC

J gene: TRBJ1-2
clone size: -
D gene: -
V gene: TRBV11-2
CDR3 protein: CASSKVGNYGYTF
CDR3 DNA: TGTGCCAGCAGCAAAGTGGGGAACTATGGCTACACCTTC

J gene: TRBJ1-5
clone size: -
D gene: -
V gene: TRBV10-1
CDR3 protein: CATRVRPGPNQPQHF
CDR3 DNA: TGCGCCACCAGGGTACGGCCAGGGCCCAATCAGCCCCAGCATTTT

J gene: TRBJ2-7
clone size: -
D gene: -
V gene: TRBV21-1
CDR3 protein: CASSPPFGGVSYYEQYF
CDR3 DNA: TGTGCCAGCAGCCCACCTTTCGGCGGGGTGTCTTACTACGAGCAGTACTTC

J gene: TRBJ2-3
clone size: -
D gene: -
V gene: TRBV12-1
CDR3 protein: CASNPSGADTQYF
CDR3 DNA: TGTGCCAGCAATCCCTCAGGGGCAGATACGCAGTATTTT

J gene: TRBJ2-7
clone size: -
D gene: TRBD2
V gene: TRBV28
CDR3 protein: CASSSGTSGLYF
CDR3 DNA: TGTGCCAGCAGTTCTGGGACTAGCGGATTGTACTTC

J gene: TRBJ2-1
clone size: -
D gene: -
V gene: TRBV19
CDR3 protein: CASSMGYEQFF
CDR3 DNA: TGTGCCAGTAGTATGGGCTATGAGCAGTTCTTC

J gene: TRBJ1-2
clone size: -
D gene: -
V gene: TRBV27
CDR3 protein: CASSLSYGYGYTF
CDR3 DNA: TGTGCCAGCAGTTTATCGTACGGGTATGGCTACACCTTC

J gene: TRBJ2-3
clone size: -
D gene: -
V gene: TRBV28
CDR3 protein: CASIDRDTDTQYF
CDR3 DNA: TGTGCCAGCATAGACAGAGACACAGATACGCAGTATTTT

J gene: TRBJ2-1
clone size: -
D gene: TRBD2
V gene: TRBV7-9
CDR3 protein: CASSDRDYGRYEQFF
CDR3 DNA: TGTGCCAGCAGCGATAGGGACTATGGGAGGTATGAGCAGTTCTTC

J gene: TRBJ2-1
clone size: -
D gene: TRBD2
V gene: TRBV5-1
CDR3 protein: CASSLAGGREQFF
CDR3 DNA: TGCGCCAGCAGCTTAGCGGGAGGACGAGAGCAGTTCTTC

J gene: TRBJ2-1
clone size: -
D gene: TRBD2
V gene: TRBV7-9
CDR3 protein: CASLAGAYNEQFF
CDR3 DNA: TGTGCCAGCTTAGCGGGAGCTTACAATGAGCAGTTCTTC

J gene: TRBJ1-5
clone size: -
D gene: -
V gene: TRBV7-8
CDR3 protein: CASSLKGTVYSNQPQHF
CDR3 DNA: TGTGCCAGCAGCCTCAAAGGGACCGTCTATAGCAATCAGCCCCAGCATTTT

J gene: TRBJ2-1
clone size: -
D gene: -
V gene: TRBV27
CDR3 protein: CASSLTRRSSYNEQFF
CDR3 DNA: TGTGCCAGCAGTTTAACTCGCAGGAGCTCCTACAATGAGCAGTTCTTC

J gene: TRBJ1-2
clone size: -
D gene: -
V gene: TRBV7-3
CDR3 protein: CASSLFDGGVSGYTF
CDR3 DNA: TGTGCCAGCAGCTTATTTGACGGCGGCGTAAGTGGCTACACCTTC

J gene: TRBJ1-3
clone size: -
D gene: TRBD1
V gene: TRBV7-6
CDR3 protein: CASSLGTGTGNTIYF
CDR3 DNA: TGTGCCAGCAGCTTAGGGACAGGGACTGGAAACACCATATATTTT

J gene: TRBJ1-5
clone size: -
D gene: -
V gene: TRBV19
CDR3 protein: CASSGLVAPLLNQPQHF
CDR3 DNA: TGTGCCAGTAGTGGTTTGGTTGCACCGCTACTCAATCAGCCCCAGCATTTT

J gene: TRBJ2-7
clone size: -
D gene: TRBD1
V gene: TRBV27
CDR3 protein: CASSHGTGYEQYF
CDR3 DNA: TGTGCCAGCAGTCACGGGACAGGGTACGAGCAGTACTTC

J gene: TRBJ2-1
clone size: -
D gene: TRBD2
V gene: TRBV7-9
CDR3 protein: CASSPAETSGRFYNEQFF
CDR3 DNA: TGTGCCAGCAGCCCCGCGGAGACTAGCGGGAGATTCTACAATGAGCAGTTCTTC

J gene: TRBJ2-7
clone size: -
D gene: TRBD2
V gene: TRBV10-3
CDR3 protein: CAIRALAGPQAEHF
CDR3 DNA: TGTGCCATCAGGGCACTAGCGGGACCCCAGGCGGAGCACTTC

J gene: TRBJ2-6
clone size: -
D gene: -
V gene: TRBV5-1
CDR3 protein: CASRKALARDSGANVLTF
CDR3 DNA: TGCGCCAGCAGAAAGGCCCTCGCGAGGGACTCTGGGGCCAACGTCCTGACTTTC

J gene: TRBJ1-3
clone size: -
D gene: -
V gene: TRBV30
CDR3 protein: CAWSMGLLPGNTIYF
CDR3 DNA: TGTGCCTGGAGTATGGGCCTGCTACCTGGAAACACCATATATTTT

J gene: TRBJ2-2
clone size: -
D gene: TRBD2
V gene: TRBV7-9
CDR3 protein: CASSLGGLAGVGDTGELFF
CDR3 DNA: TGTGCCAGCAGCTTAGGAGGACTAGCGGGAGTCGGGGACACCGGGGAGCTGTTTTTT

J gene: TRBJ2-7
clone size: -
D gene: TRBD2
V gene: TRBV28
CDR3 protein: CASSFGTGGYEQYF
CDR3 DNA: TGTGCCAGCAGTTTCGGAACGGGAGGCTACGAGCAGTACTTC

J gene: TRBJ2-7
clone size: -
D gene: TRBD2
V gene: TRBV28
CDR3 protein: CASIGQREYSFYEQYF
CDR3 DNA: TGTGCCAGCATCGGCCAGCGGGAATATAGTTTTTACGAGCAGTACTTC

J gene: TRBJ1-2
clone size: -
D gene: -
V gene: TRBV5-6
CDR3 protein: CASSLGEYGYTF
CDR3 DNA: TGTGCCAGCAGCCTAGGGGAGTATGGCTACACCTTC

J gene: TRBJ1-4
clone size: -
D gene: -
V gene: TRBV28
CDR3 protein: CASSLGEGKEKLFF
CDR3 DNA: TGTGCCAGCAGTTTAGGGGAGGGGAAAGAAAAACTGTTTTTT

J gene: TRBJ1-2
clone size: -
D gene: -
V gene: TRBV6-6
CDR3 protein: CASSPWEVSEHYGYTF
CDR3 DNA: TGTGCCAGCAGCCCCTGGGAAGTCTCGGAACACTATGGCTACACCTTC

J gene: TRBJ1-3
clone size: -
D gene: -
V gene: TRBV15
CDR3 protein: CATSRGQGSGNTIYF
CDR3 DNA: TGTGCCACCAGCAGAGGTCAGGGCTCTGGAAACACCATATATTTT

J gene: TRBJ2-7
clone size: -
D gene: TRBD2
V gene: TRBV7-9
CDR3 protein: CASSSAGGHEQYF
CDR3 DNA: TGTGCCAGCAGCTCAGCGGGGGGCCACGAGCAGTACTTC

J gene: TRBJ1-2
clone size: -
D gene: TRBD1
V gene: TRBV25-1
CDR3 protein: CASRGRDSSNYGYTF
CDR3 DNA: TGTGCCAGCAGGGGCCGGGACAGCTCTAACTATGGCTACACCTTC

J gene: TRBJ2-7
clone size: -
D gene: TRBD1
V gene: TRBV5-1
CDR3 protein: CASTLDRDRADEQYF
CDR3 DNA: TGCGCCAGCACCCTGGACCGGGACAGGGCCGACGAGCAGTACTTC

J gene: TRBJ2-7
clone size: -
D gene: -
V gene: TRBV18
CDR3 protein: CASSPTGRIPDEQYF
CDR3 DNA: TGTGCCAGCTCACCGACGGGACGGATTCCTGACGAGCAGTACTTC

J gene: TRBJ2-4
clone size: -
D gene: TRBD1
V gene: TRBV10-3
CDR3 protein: CAISERGQGREAKNIQYF
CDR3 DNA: TGTGCCATCAGTGAGAGGGGACAGGGGAGGGAGGCCAAAAACATTCAGTACTTC

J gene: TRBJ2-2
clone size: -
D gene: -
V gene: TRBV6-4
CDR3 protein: CASSDVLGAGELFF
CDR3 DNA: TGTGCCAGCAGTGACGTCTTGGGGGCCGGGGAGCTGTTTTTT

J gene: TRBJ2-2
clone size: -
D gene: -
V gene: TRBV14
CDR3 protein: CASSETWPTGELFF
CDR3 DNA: TGTGCCAGCAGCGAAACATGGCCCACCGGGGAGCTGTTTTTT

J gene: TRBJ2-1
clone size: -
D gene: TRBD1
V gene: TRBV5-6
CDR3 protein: CASSLDRLYNEQFF
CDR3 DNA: TGTGCCAGCAGCCTGGACAGGCTTTACAATGAGCAGTTCTTC

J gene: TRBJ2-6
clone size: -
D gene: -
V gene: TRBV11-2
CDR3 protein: CASSLTAAPGSGANVLTF
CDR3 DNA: TGTGCCAGCAGCTTAACGGCAGCTCCTGGCTCTGGGGCCAACGTCCTGACTTTC

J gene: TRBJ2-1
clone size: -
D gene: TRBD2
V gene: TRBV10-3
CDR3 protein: CATQAGGLSYNEQFF
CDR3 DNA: TGTGCCACTCAAGCGGGAGGCCTCTCTTACAATGAGCAGTTCTTC

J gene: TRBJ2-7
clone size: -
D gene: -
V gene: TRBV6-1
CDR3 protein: CATTYGQVVSYEQYF
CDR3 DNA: TGTGCCACCACCTACGGACAAGTGGTTTCCTACGAGCAGTACTTC

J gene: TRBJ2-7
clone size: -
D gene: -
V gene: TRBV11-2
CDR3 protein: CASSFTLWDEQYF
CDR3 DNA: TGTGCCAGCAGCTTCACGTTGTGGGACGAGCAGTACTTC

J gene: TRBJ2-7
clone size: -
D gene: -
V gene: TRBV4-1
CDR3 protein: CASSQRYRDRYEQYF
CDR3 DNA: TGCGCCAGCAGCCAACGTTACAGGGATCGTTACGAGCAGTACTTC